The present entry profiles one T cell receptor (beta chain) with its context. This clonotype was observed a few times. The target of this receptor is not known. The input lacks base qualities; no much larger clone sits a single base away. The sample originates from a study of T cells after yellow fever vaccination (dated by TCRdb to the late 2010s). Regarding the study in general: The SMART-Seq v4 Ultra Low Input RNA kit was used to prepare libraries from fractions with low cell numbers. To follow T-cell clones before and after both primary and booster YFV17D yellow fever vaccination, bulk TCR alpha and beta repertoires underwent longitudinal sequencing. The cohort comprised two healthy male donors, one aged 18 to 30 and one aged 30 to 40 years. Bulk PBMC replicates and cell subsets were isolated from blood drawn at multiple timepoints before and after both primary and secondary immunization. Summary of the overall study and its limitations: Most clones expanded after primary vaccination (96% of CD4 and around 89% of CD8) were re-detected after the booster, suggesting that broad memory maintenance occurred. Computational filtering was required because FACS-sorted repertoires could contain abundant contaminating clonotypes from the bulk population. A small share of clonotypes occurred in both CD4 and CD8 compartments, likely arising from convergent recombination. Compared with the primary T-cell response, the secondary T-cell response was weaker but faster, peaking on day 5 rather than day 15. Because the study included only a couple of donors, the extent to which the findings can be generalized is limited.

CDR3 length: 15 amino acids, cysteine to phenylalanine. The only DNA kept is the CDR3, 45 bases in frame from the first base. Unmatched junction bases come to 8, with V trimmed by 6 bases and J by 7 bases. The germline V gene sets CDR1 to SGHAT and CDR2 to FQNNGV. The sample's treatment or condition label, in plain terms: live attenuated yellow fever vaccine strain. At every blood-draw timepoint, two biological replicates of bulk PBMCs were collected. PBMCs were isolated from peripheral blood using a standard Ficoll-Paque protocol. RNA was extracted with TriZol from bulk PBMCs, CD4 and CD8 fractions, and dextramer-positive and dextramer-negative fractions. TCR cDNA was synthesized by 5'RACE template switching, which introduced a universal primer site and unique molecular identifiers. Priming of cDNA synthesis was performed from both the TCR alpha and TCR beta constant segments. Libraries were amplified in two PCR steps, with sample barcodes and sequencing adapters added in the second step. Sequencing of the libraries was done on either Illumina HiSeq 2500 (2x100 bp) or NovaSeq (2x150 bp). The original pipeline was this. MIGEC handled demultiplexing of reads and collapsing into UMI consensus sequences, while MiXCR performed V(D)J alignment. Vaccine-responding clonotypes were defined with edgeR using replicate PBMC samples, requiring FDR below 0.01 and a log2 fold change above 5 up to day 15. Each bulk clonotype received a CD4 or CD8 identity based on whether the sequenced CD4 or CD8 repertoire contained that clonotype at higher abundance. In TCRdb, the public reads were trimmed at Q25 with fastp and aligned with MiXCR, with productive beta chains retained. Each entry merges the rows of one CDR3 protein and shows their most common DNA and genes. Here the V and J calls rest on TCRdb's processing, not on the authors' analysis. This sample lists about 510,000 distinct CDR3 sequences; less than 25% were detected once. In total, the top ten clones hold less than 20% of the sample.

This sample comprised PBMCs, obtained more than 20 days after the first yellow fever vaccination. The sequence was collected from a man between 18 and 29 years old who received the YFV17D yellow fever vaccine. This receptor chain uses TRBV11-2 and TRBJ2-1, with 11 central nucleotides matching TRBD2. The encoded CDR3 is CASSFSGGDGNEQFF. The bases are TGTGCCAGCAGTTTTAGCGGGGGGGACGGGAATGAGCAGTTCTTC.